These T cell receptor beta chains were read from a single sample in a study of cytomegalovirus exposure and HLA in healthy donors. Sequencing was performed with immunoSEQ multiplex PCR; in TCRdb, only in-frame clones are kept and a portion is missing. This table has 55,000 to 80,000 clones, more than 85% appearing once. Sequencing was performed on PBMCs. These receptors were obtained from a woman between 18 and 30 years old in good health and CMV-seropositive. Both conserved end residues are part of each CDR3. Fields, in order: clone size, V gene, D gene, J gene, CDR3 DNA, CDR3 protein. D genes are given only for firm matches. Only some rows state a clone size, as once, few, many or a class for expanded clones.

NA	TRBV7-9	NA	TRBJ2-3	TGTGCCAGCAGCTCCAGGGTATCCACAGATACGCAGTATTTT	CASSSRVSTDTQYF
NA	TRBV10-3	NA	TRBJ2-1	TGTGCCATCAATACCGGGACTGACAATGAGCAGTTCTTC	CAINTGTDNEQFF
NA	TRBV5-1	TRBD1	TRBJ1-1	TGCGCCAGCCAACCCGGGACAGGGGTCCCGAACACTGAAGCTTTCTTT	CASQPGTGVPNTEAFF
NA	TRBV11-2	TRBD1	TRBJ1-1	TGTGCCAGCAGCCGGACAGGGGGAAGTAGGAGCACTGAAGCTTTCTTT	CASSRTGGSRSTEAFF
NA	TRBV6-5	TRBD1	TRBJ2-1	TGTGCCAGCAGTTCCCCCGCGCAGGGGGTGTACAATGAGCAGTTCTTC	CASSSPAQGVYNEQFF
NA	TRBV7-6	NA	TRBJ1-5	TGTGCCAGCAGCTCCAACCCCGGTCAGCCCCAGCATTTT	CASSSNPGQPQHF
NA	TRBV5-1	TRBD1	TRBJ2-1	TGCGCCAGCAGCTTGATTAAGGGGGCGGACAATGAGCAGTTCTTC	CASSLIKGADNEQFF
NA	TRBV29-1	TRBD1	TRBJ2-3	TGCAGCGTTGAAGTAGGACAGGGAGGCCCAGATACGCAGTATTTT	CSVEVGQGGPDTQYF
NA	TRBV7-9	TRBD1	TRBJ1-5	TGTGCCAGCAGCAACGGGACAGTAGTCGGTCAGCCCCAGCATTTT	CASSNGTVVGQPQHF
NA	TRBV4-1	TRBD2	TRBJ2-1	TGCGCCAGCAGCCCCCACCCGACTAGCGGGACCAACAATGAGCAGTTCTTC	CASSPHPTSGTNNEQFF
NA	TRBV10-3	TRBD1	TRBJ1-2	TGTGCCATCAGTGGGCTCCGGACAGGGGTGGAGGATGGCTACACCTTC	CAISGLRTGVEDGYTF
NA	TRBV2	NA	TRBJ1-6	TGTGCCAGCAGTGCTGGGGGCCCGTCCTATAATTCACCCCTCCACTTT	CASSAGGPSYNSPLHF
NA	TRBV9	NA	TRBJ1-2	TGTGCCAGCAGCGTAGACAGTAGAGACTACACCTTC	CASSVDSRDYTF
NA	TRBV4-2	NA	TRBJ2-5	TGTGCCAGCAGCCGACAGAGGGGGGGGAGCCCGGGAGAGACCCAGTACTTC	CASSRQRGGSPGETQYF
NA	TRBV4-1	NA	TRBJ1-1	TGCGCCAGCAGCCACTCGACTGGGGGGGACACTGAAGCTTTCTTT	CASSHSTGGDTEAFF
NA	TRBV6-6	NA	TRBJ1-1	TGTGCCAGCAGCCCCTTAGGGGGGGGCACTGAAGCTTTCTTT	CASSPLGGGTEAFF
NA	TRBV4-1	TRBD2	TRBJ2-1	TGCGCCAGCAGCCAAGCAGCGGGGGCCGCCTACAATGAGCAGTTCTTC	CASSQAAGAAYNEQFF
NA	TRBV7-9	NA	TRBJ2-7	TGTGCCAGCAGCTTAGCCGGACCCAGGGGCCACTCCTACGAGCAGTACTTC	CASSLAGPRGHSYEQYF
NA	TRBV19	TRBD2	TRBJ2-5	TGTGCCAGTAGTTCCAAGACAACTAGCGGGAGGTATACGTTAGAGACCCAGTACTTC	CASSSKTTSGRYTLETQYF
NA	TRBV11-3	TRBD1	TRBJ2-2	TGTGCCAGCAGTCCCCGGGACAGGGGGAACACCGGGGAGCTGTTTTTT	CASSPRDRGNTGELFF
NA	TRBV6-6	NA	TRBJ2-5	TGTGCCAGCAGTCTAAACGGGGGAGAGACCCAGTACTTC	CASSLNGGETQYF
NA	TRBV30	NA	TRBJ2-2	TGTGCCTGGAAGCCAGGGTGGAACACCGGGGAGCTGTTTTTT	CAWKPGWNTGELFF
NA	TRBV5-1	NA	TRBJ2-3	TGCGCCAGCAGTGACGGGTACGACACAGATACGCAGTATTTT	CASSDGYDTDTQYF
NA	TRBV28	NA	TRBJ1-5	TGTGCCAGCAGTCCGACAGATAGCAATCAGCCCCAGCATTTT	CASSPTDSNQPQHF
NA	TRBV4-3	NA	TRBJ2-2	TGCGCCAGCAGCCAAGAGGGGCCTGGGAACACCGGGGAGCTGTTTTTT	CASSQEGPGNTGELFF
NA	TRBV18	NA	TRBJ1-5	TGTGCCAGCTCGCCAGCAGATCAGCCCCAGCATTTT	CASSPADQPQHF
NA	TRBV5-1	TRBD2	TRBJ2-3	TGCGCCAGCAGCGTTCGCGGGGGGACAGATACGCAGTATTTT	CASSVRGGTDTQYF
NA	TRBV6-5	TRBD1	TRBJ1-6	TGTGCCAGCAGACTATGGACAGGGGATAATTCACCCCTCCACTTT	CASRLWTGDNSPLHF
once	TRBV28	NA	TRBJ1-3	TGTGCCAGCAGCCCACGGATAGGGGCTGGAAACACCATATATTTT	CASSPRIGAGNTIYF
NA	TRBV28	NA	TRBJ2-7	TGTGCCAGCAGTTTAGAACAGTCATTACGGTACGAGCAGTACTTC	CASSLEQSLRYEQYF
NA	TRBV19	TRBD1	TRBJ1-1	TGTGCCAGTAGTATCCGACAGGGTCGTACTGAAGCTTTCTTT	CASSIRQGRTEAFF
NA	TRBV4-2	NA	TRBJ2-1	TGTGCCAGCAGCCAAGAGTTAGCGCAAGACAATGAGCAGTTCTTC	CASSQELAQDNEQFF
once	TRBV9	NA	TRBJ1-2	TGTGCCAGCAGCGTAGCCCCCTGGGAGGATGGCTACACCTTC	CASSVAPWEDGYTF
NA	TRBV29-1	TRBD2	TRBJ2-1	TGCAGCGTTGCCCACGCTAGCGGCCACAATGAGCAGTTCTTC	CSVAHASGHNEQFF
NA	TRBV7-8	TRBD1	TRBJ2-2	TGTGCCAGCAGCGTTGACAGGGGGCTGGCCGGGGAGCTGTTTTTT	CASSVDRGLAGELFF
NA	TRBV6-5	TRBD1	TRBJ1-3	TGTGCCAGCAGTACTGTACAGGGGACTGGAAACACCATATATTTT	CASSTVQGTGNTIYF
NA	TRBV19	TRBD1	TRBJ1-6	TGTGCCAGTAGCGCTACAGGGGGAAAGTATTCACCCCTCCACTTT	CASSATGGKYSPLHF
NA	TRBV4-1	TRBD2	TRBJ2-6	TGCGCCAGCAGCCCAAGAGGGCTAGCGGGACTTGACTGGAGGAACGGGGCCAACGTCCTGACTTTC	CASSPRGLAGLDWRNGANVLTF
NA	TRBV4-2	NA	TRBJ1-6	TGTGCCAGCAGCCAACTTCCAGGAAGCTCCTATAATTCACCCCTCCACTTT	CASSQLPGSSYNSPLHF
NA	TRBV28	NA	TRBJ1-1	TGTGCCAGCAGTATACAGGGTCGGTACACTGAAGCTTTCTTT	CASSIQGRYTEAFF
NA	TRBV6-6	TRBD1	TRBJ1-6	TGTGCCAGCAGTTACACAGGGGTCCGAAATTCACCCCTCCACTTT	CASSYTGVRNSPLHF
NA	TRBV10-2	NA	TRBJ2-5	TGCGCCAGCAGTGGCAGTCTGGGGCCTTGGGAGACCCAGTACTTC	CASSGSLGPWETQYF
NA	TRBV7-9	TRBD1	TRBJ2-7	TGTGCCAGCAGCTTTGTGACAGGGAGCCACGAGCAGTACTTC	CASSFVTGSHEQYF
NA	TRBV2	TRBD1	TRBJ1-5	TGTGCCAGCAGTTGGGACAGGGGGCTTCATCAGCCCCAGCATTTT	CASSWDRGLHQPQHF
NA	TRBV4-1	NA	TRBJ1-2	TGCGCCAGCAGCCAAGGACAGGTCTATGGCTACACCTTC	CASSQGQVYGYTF
NA	TRBV27	NA	TRBJ2-7	TGTGCCAGCAGTTCCACTGACAGCTACGAGCAGTACTTC	CASSSTDSYEQYF
NA	TRBV27	TRBD1	TRBJ2-1	TGTGCCAGCAGTTCCTTGGGACAGGGGTGGGGCAATGAGCAGTTCTTC	CASSSLGQGWGNEQFF
NA	TRBV5-1	NA	TRBJ1-6	TGCGCCAGCAGCTACGGTGCGGGGATGGATTCACCCCTCCACTTT	CASSYGAGMDSPLHF
NA	TRBV6-1	NA	TRBJ1-1	TGTGCCAGCAGAACAGGGTCTTCTGAAGCTTTCTTT	CASRTGSSEAFF
NA	TRBV2	TRBD1	TRBJ1-1	TGTGCCAGCAGGACAGGGGTCCACATAGACACTGAAGCTTTCTTT	CASRTGVHIDTEAFF
few	TRBV5-1	TRBD1	TRBJ1-1	TGCGCCAGCAGCTCACGACAGGGGGCGAACACTGAAGCTTTCTTT	CASSSRQGANTEAFF
NA	TRBV28	NA	TRBJ1-5	TGTGCCAGCAGCCGCGAGGCCCGCTATTGGGGCAATCAGCCCCAGCATTTT	CASSREARYWGNQPQHF
NA	TRBV19	NA	TRBJ2-2	TGTGCCAGTAGTATCGCAGGGTGGGTACCTACCGGGGAGCTGTTTTTT	CASSIAGWVPTGELFF
NA	TRBV19	NA	TRBJ1-1	TGTGCCAGTAGTAATAGGAACACTGAAGCTTTCTTT	CASSNRNTEAFF
NA	TRBV19	TRBD1	TRBJ1-4	TGTGCCAGTATGGACAGGCCGACCGGTAATGAAAAACTGTTTTTT	CASMDRPTGNEKLFF